Presented here are 2 T cell receptor beta chains from one specimen sequenced in a study of beta chain features in type 1 diabetes (dated by TCRdb to 2016 to 2019). Libraries were prepared through the immunoSEQ multiplex PCR assay. The High Capacity cDNA Reverse Transcription Kit was used to reverse transcribe all of the isolated RNA, meaning that expressed TCRB transcripts were what got sequenced. TCRdb mirrors the immuneACCESS table, restricted to in-frame sequences. Some clones are absent from its copies; in checked studies, under half trace to an unresolved V gene, and the reason for the others is unknown. This sample gives 250,000 to 350,000 clones in total; approximately 15% of them show up just once. Approximately 6.7% of the sample belongs to the ten largest clones. The sequenced sample was central memory CD4+ T cells from blood. These receptors all stem from a man aged 30 to 45 in good health.

The sample holds a few counts of this clone. The CDR3 reads CASSLGGTSGRSDTQYF. CDR3 coding DNA: TGTGCCAGCAGCTTGGGAGGGACTAGCGGGAGGTCGGATACGCAGTATTTT. The chain employs TRBV5-4 and TRBJ2-3; TRBD2 matches at 15 bases. Germline CDR1 reads SGHNT; CDR2 reads YYREEE (reference sequence). The CDR3 sequence is 17 residues long. The V segment lost 0 bases and the J segment 6 bases; nucleotides outside the gene matches: 5.

The CDR3 here is CASSEGGTGDYEQYF. The DNA of the CDR3 is TGTGCCAGCAGTGAGGGCGGGACGGGGGATTACGAGCAGTACTTC. This chain joins TRBV9 and TRBJ2-7, with a weak D call TRBD2 (6 bases). This CDR3 is 15 amino acids long. V was shortened by 5 bases and J by 4 bases, with 19 bases between the two germline ends. The germline gives CDR1 SGDLS, CDR2 YYNGEE.